Reported below is one T cell receptor beta chain. The antigen is undetermined. The germline gives CDR1 LGHNA, CDR2 YNFKEQ. The CDR3 spans 17 residues. V was clipped by 4 bases and J by 2 bases, with 19 bases between them. The data originate from a study of cytotoxic CD8 clonotypes in ibrutinib-treated CLL. Study-wide points: Higher circulating CD8+ T-cell counts strongly accompanied higher baseline clonality, above age-matched healthy donors.

Data came from immunoSEQ multiplex PCR; TCRdb stores just in-frame clones and leaves some out. The sample consists of about 130,000 clones, about 80% of them appearing once. J is TRBJ2-3 and V is TRBV4-2, with D possibly TRBD2 on 6 matching bases. Sequenced material: PBMCs, taken after 12 months of ibrutinib treatment. The sequence was collected from a human donor with chronic lymphocytic leukemia. CDR3 in amino acids: CASSREGSGDFTDTQYF. Here the CDR3 DNA reads TGTGCCAGCAGCCGAGAGGGTTCTGGGGACTTCACAGATACGCAGTATTTT.